The 10 T cell receptor beta chains presented below share a single source sample, sequenced in a study of blood T cell repertoires in COVID-19. Generated by immunoSEQ multiplex PCR, the TCRdb table keeps only in-frame clones and is missing some. The sample includes about 260,000 clones, about 91% of them seen just once. Sequencing input: peripheral blood. All receptors come from a young adult with COVID-19, enrolled during active disease.

The rearrangement joins TRBV6-2 or TRBV6-3 to TRBJ1-1; D remains ambiguous. The CDR3 is 15 residues long. V was cut by 5 bases and J by 3 bases, with 16 bases left in between. Germline V gene lookup returns CDR1 MNHEY and CDR2 SVGEGT. For the CDR3, the DNA is TGTGCCAGCAGTCGACGAGCTAACCGGGACACTGAAGCTTTCTTT. This codes for CASSRRANRDTEAFF.

J is TRBJ1-1 and V is TRBV11-2; 7 positions agree with TRBD1. From germline, CDR1 is SGHAT and CDR2 FQNNGV. This CDR3 has 13 residues. The junction had 11 bases not matched to a gene; V was cut back by 5 bases and J by 11 bases. CDR3 residues: CASSPGTAGYAFF. The CDR3 DNA sequence: TGTGCCAGCAGCCCAGGGACAGCAGGGTACGCTTTCTTT. Variable domain in full (rest from reference TRBV11-2 and TRBJ1-1): EAGVAQSPRYKIIEKRQSVAFWCNPISGHATLYWYQQILGQGPKLLIQFQNNGVVDDSQLPKDRFSAERLKGVDSTLKIQPAKLEDSAVYLCASSPGTAGYAFFGQGTRLTVV.

The chain links TRBV5-1 to TRBJ1-2; the match to TRBD1 covers 7 bases. Per germline, CDR1 SGHRS and CDR2 YFSETQ. The CDR3 consists of 15 residues. The V segment lost 0 bases and the J segment 6 bases; nucleotides outside the gene matches: 8. The CDR3 here is CASSLGGGHPDGYTF. The CDR3 DNA is TGCGCCAGCAGCTTGGGAGGGGGCCACCCAGATGGCTACACCTTC.

This chain links TRBV5-6 with TRBJ2-7; 8 bases map to TRBD1. This CDR3 region has 14 residues. In germline, CDR1 is SGHDT, CDR2 YYEEEE. V lost 3 bases and J lost 4; bases outside the gene matches: 6. DNA for the CDR3: TGTGCCAGCAGCTCCCCAGGGGGCGGTTACGAGCAGTACTTC. Amino acid sequence: CASSSPGGGYEQYF.

This clone has a handful of counts. V and J are TRBV5-4 and TRBJ2-7; the match to TRBD2 covers 10 bases. The CDR3 is made up of 14 amino acids. The V gene end was trimmed by 0 bases and the J gene end by 4 bases; junction bases not matched to a gene: 1. CDR1 SGHNT and CDR2 YYREEE come from the germline V gene (reference sequence). The chain's CDR3 is CASSLGTSGYEQYF. The CDR3 DNA sequence: TGTGCCAGCAGCTTGGGGACTAGCGGTTACGAGCAGTACTTC. Filled out from reference TRBV5-4 and TRBJ2-7, the complete variable domain reads ETGVTQSPTHLIKTRGQQVTLRCSSQSGHNTVSWYQQALGQGPQFIFQYYREEENGRGNFPPRFSGLQFPNYSSELNVNALELDDSALYLCASSLGTSGYEQYFGPGTRLTVT.

This chain links TRBV5-1 with TRBJ2-1; perhaps TRBD1 as D (6 bases). V gave up 4 bases and J gave up 6 bases, with 14 bases separating them. Germline values: CDR1 SGHRS, CDR2 YFSETQ. The CDR3 has 14 residues. Here the CDR3 reads CASSAGVQGNEQFF. In DNA form, the CDR3 reads TGCGCCAGCAGCGCAGGGGTGCAGGGCAATGAGCAGTTCTTC.

V usage is TRBV2 and J usage is TRBJ2-7; perhaps TRBD2 as D (6 bases). Germline V gene lookup returns CDR1 SNHLY and CDR2 FYNNEI. The CDR3 sequence is 14 residues long. Trimming stripped 6 bases from V and 1 base from J, with 13 bases between. The CDR3: CASSLGTSSYEQYF. The CDR3 DNA follows: TGTGCCAGCAGCCTCGGGACTTCTTCCTACGAGCAGTACTTC. Supplemented by reference TRBV2 and TRBJ2-7, the full variable domain reads EPEVTQTPSHQVTQMGQEVILRCVPISNHLYFYWYRQILGQKVEFLVSFYNNEISEKSEIFDDQFSVERPDGSNFTLKIRSTKLEDSAMYFCASSLGTSSYEQYFGPGTRLTVT.

A note on this clone: A read error may produce the germline difference seen at one junction end. This chain joins TRBV6-2 or TRBV6-3 and TRBJ2-5; TRBD1 matches 7 bases. The V gene's germline CDR1 is MNHEY and CDR2 SVGEGT. The CDR3 is 15 residues long. CDR3 in DNA: TGTGCCAGCAGTAACTCAGGGGGTATACAAGAGACCCAGTACTTC. Protein product: CASSNSGGIQETQYF.

The chain couples TRBV4-3 to TRBJ1-5; 10 nucleotides align to TRBD1. Germline trimming cut 0 bases from V and 4 bases from J; bases unmatched to any gene: 9. The length of the CDR3 is 18 residues. Germline V gene lookup returns CDR1 LGHNA and CDR2 YSLEER. CDR3 coding DNA: TGCGCCAGCAGCCAAGAACCCACGGTGGGACAGGGGAATCAGCCCCAGCATTTT. Encoded protein: CASSQEPTVGQGNQPQHF.

This clone was seen a handful of times. The V and J genes are TRBV27 and TRBJ2-5; 10 bases match TRBD1. The CDR3 has 16 amino acids. The junction had 8 bases not matched to a gene; V was cut back by 3 bases and J by 4 bases. Germline CDR1 and CDR2: MNHEY and SMNVEV (reference sequence). In DNA, the CDR3 is TGTGCCAGCAGTTTGGCGGGACAGGGGAGGGGAGAGACCCAGTACTTC. Protein: CASSLAGQGRGETQYF.